The 19 T cell receptor beta chains in this list originate from one sample, sequenced in a study of blood T cell repertoires in COVID-19. The repertoire was sequenced with immunoSEQ multiplex PCR; TCRdb's copy has only in-frame clones and lacks some. The sample has over 150,000 clones, around 80% seen once; the top ten hold under 15%. The sequencing sample was made of peripheral blood. These receptors all stem from a woman in her 50s with acute or convalescent COVID-19.

The chain links TRBV6-5 to TRBJ2-7; tentatively, D is TRBD2 (5 bases). The germline V gene has CDR1 MNHEY and CDR2 SVGAGI. CDR3 length: 15 residues. The germline V and J ends were trimmed by 0 bases and 6 bases, with 15 bases remaining between them. CDR3 coding DNA: TGTGCCAGCAGTTACTCGATGATCGGGGTCGGCGAGCAGTACTTC. It specifies CASSYSMIGVGEQYF.

The J gene is TRBJ1-5, the V gene TRBV24-1, with D hard to call. CDR1 KGHDR and CDR2 SFDVKD come from the germline V gene. Between the trimmed V and J ends, which lost 3 bases and 0 bases, there was a span of 11 bases. The CDR3 length is 16 residues. The CDR3 DNA follows: TGTGCCACCAGTGATACGGGAAGTTATAGCAATCAGCCCCAGCATTTT. This codes for CATSDTGSYSNQPQHF.

The chain joins TRBV2 to TRBJ2-3; perhaps TRBD2 as D (7 bases). CDR3 size: 12 residues. CDR1 is SNHLY and CDR2 is FYNNEI in the germline V gene. V was shortened by 8 bases and J by 5 bases, with 11 bases between the two germline ends. The CDR3 nucleotides read TGTGCCAGCTGTAGGGGGGGAGATACGCAGTATTTT. As protein: CASCRGGDTQYF.

V gene TRBV30 combines with J gene TRBJ2-1; 15 bases agree with TRBD2. V was pared by 8 bases and J by 8 bases, with 4 bases of the junction left unmatched. Germline values: CDR1 GTSNPN, CDR2 SVGIG (reference sequence). The CDR3 consists of 13 residues. The CDR3 here is CARGLAGGHEQFF. CDR3 bases: TGTGCCAGAGGACTAGCGGGAGGGCATGAGCAGTTCTTC. The variable domain in full, with the rest retrieved from reference TRBV30 and TRBJ2-1, is SQTIHQWPATLVQPVGSPLSLECTVEGTSNPNLYWYRQAAGRGLQLLFYSVGIGQISSEVPQNLSASRPQDRQFILSSKKLLLSDSGFYLCARGLAGGHEQFFGPGTRLTVL.

V gene TRBV4-3 combines with J gene TRBJ2-2; 10 bases fit TRBD2. V shed 4 bases and J 5 bases; nucleotides not matched to a gene: 4. The CDR3 is 15 residues long. CDR1 and CDR2 from the germline V gene are LGHNA and YSLEER. The CDR3 protein is CASSPGLAATGELFF. The CDR3 coding sequence is TGCGCCAGCAGCCCCGGACTAGCGGCGACCGGGGAGCTGTTTTTT.

V and J are TRBV24-1 and TRBJ1-4, with 7 bases matching TRBD1. V shed 3 bases, J shed 11 bases, and the junction held 11 bases outside the gene matches. There are 15 residues in the CDR3. Per germline, CDR1 KGHDR and CDR2 SFDVKD. CDR3 sequence: CATSDPREETGKLFF. CDR3 in DNA: TGTGCCACCAGTGATCCTCGGGAAGAGACAGGGAAACTGTTTTTT.

V is TRBV3-1 (or the pseudogene TRBV3-2) and J is TRBJ2-7; perhaps TRBD1 as D (5 bases). The length of the CDR3 is 17 residues. The germline V gene encodes CDR1 LGHDT and CDR2 YNNKEL (reference sequence). The V gene lost 4 bases and the J gene lost 6 bases, with 25 bases spanning the gap. This CDR3 reads CASSLSGRAGLFSEQYF. CDR3 sequence (DNA): TGTGCCAGCAGCCTCTCGGGCCGGGCAGGGCTTTTCTCCGAGCAGTACTTC.

The chain combines TRBV25-1 with TRBJ1-5; D is possibly TRBD1 (5 bases). CDR1 is MGHDK and CDR2 is SYGVNS in the germline V gene. Deletions cut 3 bases from V and 7 bases from J, with 10 bases between. The CDR3 totals 13 residues. The CDR3 loop reads CASSDQGSQPQHF. CDR3 sequence (DNA): TGTGCCAGCAGTGATCAGGGCAGCCAGCCCCAGCATTTT.

The chain is built from TRBV18 and TRBJ2-2; 9 bases are shared with TRBD2. The J segment lost 4 bases and the V segment lost 5 bases, leaving 8 bases of the junction unmatched. In germline, CDR1 is KGHSH, CDR2 LQKENI. The CDR3 has 16 residues. This CDR3 is CASSSSSGKGTGELFF. CDR3 coding DNA: TGTGCCAGCTCATCCTCTAGCGGGAAGGGCACCGGGGAGCTGTTTTTT.

Turning to this clone: This same CDR3 is encoded by further DNA sequences in the sample. This sequence joins TRBV5-1 and TRBJ1-2, with unresolved D. Per the germline V gene, CDR1 is SGHRS and CDR2 is YFSETQ. The CDR3 has 15 amino acids. V lost 0 bases and J 1 base, leaving 10 bases between the germline ends. CDR3 sequence reads: CASSLEGRGNYGYTF. The CDR3 coding sequence is TGCGCCAGCAGCTTGGAGGGCCGGGGTAACTATGGCTACACCTTC.

V gene TRBV24-1 combines with J gene TRBJ2-3, with 11 bases fitting TRBD2. J was trimmed by 3 bases and V by 1 base; bases with no gene match: 8. Germline assignment: CDR1 KGHDR and CDR2 SFDVKD. This CDR3 has 18 amino acids. CDR3 coding DNA: TGTGCCACCAGTGATTTAGCGACTAGCGGGAAACCAACAGATACGCAGTATTTT. Translating it yields CATSDLATSGKPTDTQYF.

The CDR3: CASSLTGGLSPLHF. CDR3 nucleotides: TGTGCCAGCAGCTTGACAGGGGGACTTTCACCCCTCCACTTT. The chain carries TRBV5-5 and TRBJ1-6; 8 nucleotides line up with TRBD1. Trimming removed 1 base from V and 9 bases from J; junction bases left unmatched: 3. Germline V gene sequence: CDR1 SGHKS, CDR2 YYEKEE (reference sequence). The CDR3 is made up of 14 amino acids.

The gene calls are TRBV10-3 and TRBJ1-1, with D possibly TRBD1 on 6 matching bases. Germline-derived CDR1 and CDR2 are ENHRY and SYGVKD. This CDR3 is 13 amino acids long. V was trimmed by 3 bases and J by 4 bases, leaving 9 bases between them. CDR3 nucleotides: TGTGCCATCAGTGAACAGGGCGGCACTGAAGCTTTCTTT. Amino acids: CAISEQGGTEAFF.

The DNA for the CDR3 is TGTGCCTGGAGTAGGGGGTTAAGAACTGAAGCTTTCTTT. Encoded protein: CAWSRGLRTEAFF. The rearrangement links TRBV30 to TRBJ1-1, with TRBD1 as a possible D gene (6 bases). V lost 2 bases and J 5 bases, leaving 12 bases between the germline ends. This CDR3 has 13 residues. Germline V CDR1 and CDR2: GTSNPN, SVGIG (reference sequence). The variable domain in full, completed from reference TRBV30 and TRBJ1-1, reads SQTIHQWPATLVQPVGSPLSLECTVEGTSNPNLYWYRQAAGRGLQLLFYSVGIGQISSEVPQNLSASRPQDRQFILSSKKLLLSDSGFYLCAWSRGLRTEAFFGQGTRLTVV.

The chain links TRBV4-3 to TRBJ2-1; 7 positions agree with TRBD2. The length of the CDR3 is 14 residues. The germline gives CDR1 LGHNA, CDR2 YSLEER. J was trimmed by 9 bases and V by 1 base; bases with no gene match: 6. CDR3 coding DNA: TGCGCCAGCAGCCAAGTATCGTGGGGGGGTGAGCAGTTCTTC. This sequence encodes CASSQVSWGGEQFF.

The V gene is TRBV6-6, the J gene TRBJ1-1; D is perhaps TRBD1 (5 bases). The germline CDR1 and CDR2 sequences are MNHNY and SVGAGI (reference sequence). The CDR3 runs 14 residues. Trimming stripped 7 bases from V and 4 bases from J, with 16 bases between. The CDR3 DNA reads as TGTGCCAGCATCAAGGGCGGGGGAGGCACTGAAGCTTTCTTT. Encoded protein: CASIKGGGGTEAFF.

V usage is TRBV10-1 and J usage is TRBJ2-7; 7 positions agree with TRBD1. V shed 5 bases, J shed 5 bases, and the junction held 6 bases outside the gene matches. The CDR3 is 13 residues long. Germline CDR1 is WNHNN and CDR2 is SYGVQD (reference sequence). CDR3 sequence: CASSSGGLNEQYF. In DNA form, the CDR3 reads TGCGCCAGCAGTTCAGGGGGTTTGAACGAGCAGTACTTC.

This clone appeared once. The chain combines TRBV15 with TRBJ1-5; no clear D. V was shortened by 0 bases and J by 2 bases, with 11 bases between the two germline ends. Germline V gene data show CDR1 as LNHNV and CDR2 as YYDKDF (reference sequence). CDR3 size: 16 residues. The CDR3 DNA reads as TGTGCCACCAGCAGAGATGGAAAGGAGGGCAATCAGCCCCAGCATTTT. Amino acid sequence: CATSRDGKEGNQPQHF.

The J gene is TRBJ1-2, the V gene TRBV25-1, with TRBD1 matching 9 bases. The CDR3 is 12 amino acids. The J segment lost 8 bases and the V segment lost 6 bases, leaving 4 bases of the junction unmatched. Germline V lookup: CDR1 MGHDK, CDR2 SYGVNS. The CDR3 DNA reads as TGTGCCAGCAGCACAGGGGGCTGGGGCTACACCTTC. Amino acids: CASSTGGWGYTF.